The 19 T cell receptor beta chains given below trace back to one sample, sequenced in a study of cytomegalovirus exposure and HLA in healthy donors. Assay: immunoSEQ multiplex PCR; the TCRdb copy retains only in-frame clones and omits some. Among 220,000 or so clones listed, 90% to 95% were seen once. The sample taken for sequencing was PBMCs. The receptors shown here come from a woman between 18 and 30 years old in good health and CMV-seronegative.

The chain joins TRBV19 to TRBJ1-2; D is undetermined. CDR3 size: 12 residues. Germline V gene data show CDR1 as LNHDA and CDR2 as SQIVND (reference sequence). Trimming removed 9 bases at V and 4 bases at J, with 12 bases between. CDR3 DNA: TGTGCCAGCCGCGGAGTGACCTATGGCTACACCTTC. Its protein is CASRGVTYGYTF.

The rearrangement joins TRBV5-6 to TRBJ2-7, with D tentatively TRBD2 (7 bases). Per germline, CDR1 SGHDT and CDR2 YYEEEE. Trimming pared 4 bases from V and 2 bases from J, leaving 13 bases between. The CDR3 length is 14 residues. In DNA form, the CDR3 reads TGTGCCAGCAGCGAGGGGGGGGCTCCCTACGAGCAGTACTTC. Translated: CASSEGGAPYEQYF.

The chain has TRBV5-4 and TRBJ1-2; 10 nucleotides agree with TRBD1. The CDR3 is made up of 14 amino acids. Germline V lookup: CDR1 SGHNT, CDR2 YYREEE (reference sequence). With V trimmed by 7 bases and J by 8 bases, 11 bases remained unmatched. The CDR3 DNA sequence: TGTGCCAGCCGCCGGCCCGGGACAGGGGTCGGCTACACCTTC. Translation gives CASRRPGTGVGYTF.

This clone was seen a few times. The genes are TRBV15 and TRBJ1-6; 8 bases align to TRBD1. The trim removed 3 bases at V and 15 bases at J, leaving 13 bases unmatched. The CDR3 covers 15 residues. Germline loops: CDR1 LNHNV, CDR2 YYDKDF (reference sequence). The CDR3 loop reads CATSSGQGITEVLHF. In DNA form, the CDR3 reads TGTGCCACCAGCAGCGGACAGGGAATAACCGAAGTCCTCCACTTT.

V usage is TRBV7-9 and J usage is TRBJ1-2; a weak D match, TRBD1 (5 bases). Germline CDR1 and CDR2: SEHNR and FQNEAQ (reference sequence). The CDR3 totals 13 residues. V was pared by 4 bases and J by 8 bases, with 14 bases between. This CDR3 is CASSSPLGQGYTF. CDR3 coding DNA: TGTGCCAGCAGCTCCCCCCTCGGACAAGGCTACACCTTC.

The J gene is TRBJ2-7, the V gene TRBV9, with TRBD2 identical over 7 bases. The CDR3 consists of 15 residues. Trimming removed 3 bases from V and 4 bases from J; junction bases left unmatched: 10. The germline CDR1 and CDR2 sequences are SGDLS and YYNGEE. DNA for the CDR3: TGTGCCAGCAGCGCCACCAGCGGGATCTTATACGAGCAGTACTTC. Translation: CASSATSGILYEQYF.

The genes are TRBV6-1 and TRBJ1-6, with D hard to call. The germline V gene has CDR1 MNHNS and CDR2 SASEGT. The CDR3 is 15 residues long. The V and J ends lost 2 bases and 7 bases respectively, with 12 bases between them. CDR3 DNA sequence: TGTGCCAGCAGTGAACGGGGATTTGGCAATTCACCCCTCCACTTT. This sequence encodes CASSERGFGNSPLHF.

This clone was detected only a few times. The J gene is TRBJ1-1, the V gene TRBV6-5, with D perhaps TRBD1 (5 bases). Trimming removed 0 bases at V and 2 bases at J, with 7 bases between. Per the germline V gene, CDR1 is MNHEY and CDR2 is SVGAGI. The CDR3 sequence is 14 residues long. The CDR3 here is CASSYSGANTEAFF. The CDR3 DNA reads TGTGCCAGCAGTTACTCAGGGGCTAACACTGAAGCTTTCTTT.

This chain uses TRBV27 with TRBJ2-5; the match to TRBD2 covers 10 bases. V gave up 2 bases and J gave up 4 bases; unmatched junction bases: 7. Germline V gene data show CDR1 as MNHEY and CDR2 as SMNVEV (reference sequence). The CDR3 is made up of 16 amino acids. The DNA of the CDR3 is TGTGCCAGCAGTTTACGGACTAGCGGAGGCCGAGAGACCCAGTACTTC. Its translation: CASSLRTSGGRETQYF.

The V and J genes are TRBV4-1 and TRBJ2-1, with D maybe TRBD2 (5 bases). The V end was cut by 0 bases, the J end by 1 base, with 10 bases between. From germline, CDR1 is MGHRA and CDR2 YSYEKL. The CDR3 loop spans 16 amino acids. CDR3 loop: CASSQEAGVSYNEQFF. For the CDR3, the DNA is TGCGCCAGCAGCCAAGAAGCCGGGGTATCCTACAATGAGCAGTTCTTC.

This clone was seen a single time. The junction differs from germline at one of its ends, possibly a read error. The chain is built from TRBV7-7 and TRBJ2-5; D may be TRBD1 (5 bases). The CDR3 has 13 amino acids. Germline V gene data show CDR1 as SSHAT and CDR2 as FNYEAQ (reference sequence). The chain's CDR3 is CASSQDRKETQYF. In nucleotides, the CDR3 is TGTGCTAGCAGCCAAGACAGAAAAGAGACCCAGTACTTC.

V is TRBV6-1 and J is TRBJ2-7, with D tentatively TRBD1 (5 bases). V was pared by 0 bases and J by 2 bases, with 11 bases between. The CDR3 totals 15 residues. Per germline, CDR1 MNHNS and CDR2 SASEGT. The CDR3 bases are TGTGCCAGCAGTGAAGCCGAGACAGTGCCCTACGAGCAGTACTTC. As protein: CASSEAETVPYEQYF.

The chain carries TRBV9 and TRBJ2-3; 10 nucleotides align to TRBD2. CDR3 length equals 17 residues. The V gene end was trimmed by 0 bases and the J gene end by 2 bases; junction bases not matched to a gene: 6. The germline CDR1 and CDR2 sequences are SGDLS and YYNGEE. As DNA, the CDR3 is TGTGCCAGCAGCGTAGTCGGTAGCGGGAGGAACACAGATACGCAGTATTTT. Its translation is CASSVVGSGRNTDTQYF.

The chain joins TRBV11-3 to TRBJ1-1; tentative D call: TRBD1 (6 bases). V shed 3 bases and J shed 4 bases, with 18 bases lying between them. Germline V gives CDR1 SGHNT, CDR2 YENEEA. This CDR3 comprises 16 residues. In nucleotides, the CDR3 is TGTGCCAGCAGCTTGGGCCCAGGGGATCGGACCACTGAAGCTTTCTTT. Translated: CASSLGPGDRTTEAFF.

This clone was detected only once. This sequence joins TRBV11-2 and TRBJ1-3; TRBD1 aligns across 7 bases. The CDR3 sequence is 14 residues long. V shed 5 bases, J shed 8 bases, and the junction held 9 bases outside the gene matches. Germline V gene data show CDR1 as SGHAT and CDR2 as FQNNGV. CDR3 nucleotides: TGTGCCAGCAGCCACCGGACAGGTGGGGACACCATATATTTT. Its protein is CASSHRTGGDTIYF.

In its sample, this clone was seen once. The sample has other DNA sequences that encode this CDR3 too. Here the CDR3 DNA reads TGTGCCAGCAGTTTTGGGGGCCTAAACACTGAAGCTTTCTTT. The encoded protein is CASSFGGLNTEAFF. The genes are TRBV27 and TRBJ1-1; tentatively, D is TRBD1 (6 bases). V was cut by 3 bases and J by 2 bases, with 10 bases left in between. This CDR3 has 14 amino acids. Germline CDR1 is MNHEY and CDR2 is SMNVEV (reference sequence).

This chain joins TRBV2 and TRBJ1-6; D ambiguous. V shed 7 bases and J shed 1 base, with 5 bases lying between them. Germline assignment: CDR1 SNHLY and CDR2 FYNNEI. This CDR3 has 13 residues. CDR3 DNA: TGTGCCAGCACAGAATCCTATAATTCACCCCTCCACTTT. It specifies CASTESYNSPLHF.

The rearrangement links TRBV10-2 to TRBJ2-1; TRBD1 agrees at 10 bases. The CDR3 is made up of 15 amino acids. The V gene end was trimmed by 8 bases and the J gene end by 4 bases; junction bases not matched to a gene: 8. Germline CDR1 is WSHSY and CDR2 is SAAADI. CDR3 region: CASQDGQGGYNEQFF. The CDR3 nucleotides are TGCGCCAGCCAAGACGGACAGGGGGGTTACAATGAGCAGTTCTTC.

This chain joins TRBV21-1 and TRBJ1-6. TRBV21-1 is recorded as a pseudogene. CDR3 length equals 15 residues. The DNA of the CDR3 is TGTGCCAGCATCACCGCTAGTACCAATAATTCACCCCTCCACTTT. Protein sequence: CASITASTNNSPLHF.